These T cell receptor beta chains were read from a single sample in a study of Ad26.COV2.S vaccination and SARS-CoV-2 variants. Clones were read by immunoSEQ multiplex PCR, and TCRdb kept only the in-frame ones, dropping some. The data contain 350,000 to 500,000 clones, 75% to 90% of them singletons. Here the sequenced sample was peripheral blood, taken in a trial of Ad26.COV2.S vaccine versus placebo. The receptors were gathered from a person between 18 and 65 years old who received the Ad26.COV2.S COVID-19 vaccine or a placebo. Both conserved end residues are trimmed from each CDR3. The D gene is left open where the match is weak.

j_call: TRBJ1-1
v_call: TRBV28
d_call: -
cdr3_aa: ATQEYTEAF

j_call: TRBJ2-1
v_call: TRBV5-1
d_call: -
cdr3_aa: ASSLGSRTSGAEQF

j_call: TRBJ1-5
v_call: TRBV27
d_call: -
cdr3_aa: ASSLNQYSNQPQH

j_call: TRBJ1-5
v_call: TRBV19
d_call: TRBD1
cdr3_aa: ASSQGTGRPQH

j_call: TRBJ1-4
v_call: TRBV7-9
d_call: -
cdr3_aa: ASSSPQGEGEKLF

j_call: TRBJ1-1
v_call: TRBV20-1
d_call: -
cdr3_aa: SASTGTPAGLNTEAF

j_call: TRBJ2-5
v_call: TRBV15
d_call: -
cdr3_aa: ATSSDPQETQY

j_call: TRBJ1-1
v_call: TRBV27
d_call: TRBD1
cdr3_aa: ASSLSLGTGTHTEAF

j_call: TRBJ1-2
v_call: TRBV28
d_call: -
cdr3_aa: ASSFRNYGYT

j_call: TRBJ1-4
v_call: TRBV28
d_call: -
cdr3_aa: ASSLTPHTDEKLF

j_call: TRBJ1-3
v_call: TRBV19
d_call: -
cdr3_aa: ASNFSPGNTIY

j_call: TRBJ1-6
v_call: TRBV5-6
d_call: TRBD1
cdr3_aa: ASSYPGQGNSPLH

j_call: TRBJ1-4
v_call: TRBV7-9
d_call: -
cdr3_aa: ASSLGADTNEKLF

j_call: TRBJ2-5
v_call: TRBV14
d_call: TRBD2
cdr3_aa: ASSQWLAASETQY

j_call: TRBJ2-2
v_call: TRBV5-5
d_call: TRBD2
cdr3_aa: ASSWERGAANTGELF

j_call: TRBJ2-1
v_call: TRBV7-9
d_call: TRBD2
cdr3_aa: ASSLSLGSGHSYNEQF

j_call: TRBJ1-4
v_call: TRBV7-9
d_call: -
cdr3_aa: ASSLGYQGLLTTNEKLF

j_call: TRBJ1-6
v_call: TRBV28
d_call: -
cdr3_aa: ASRLRQADNSPLH

j_call: TRBJ1-5
v_call: TRBV5-3
d_call: -
cdr3_aa: ARSSSLTGGHQPQH

j_call: TRBJ2-3
v_call: TRBV7-2
d_call: -
cdr3_aa: ASSLGTGFTDTQY

j_call: TRBJ2-2
v_call: TRBV7-3
d_call: -
cdr3_aa: ASSLNSGAGELF

j_call: TRBJ2-3
v_call: TRBV5-3
d_call: -
cdr3_aa: ARSSPPGGSWAGTDTQY

j_call: TRBJ1-6
v_call: TRBV5-4
d_call: -
cdr3_aa: ASSPGRSPLH

j_call: TRBJ1-4
v_call: TRBV30
d_call: -
cdr3_aa: AWSVRGGGEKLF

j_call: TRBJ1-2
v_call: TRBV3-1/TRBV3-2
d_call: -
cdr3_aa: ASSPGPARAFYGYT

j_call: TRBJ1-2
v_call: TRBV11-2
d_call: -
cdr3_aa: ASSPGPFNYGYT

j_call: TRBJ1-2
v_call: TRBV4-2
d_call: -
cdr3_aa: ASSQDQISNYGYT

j_call: TRBJ1-5
v_call: TRBV6-2/TRBV6-3
d_call: -
cdr3_aa: ASSYGTIGNQPQH

j_call: TRBJ1-5
v_call: TRBV18
d_call: TRBD1
cdr3_aa: ASSPRDSRPSDQPQH

j_call: TRBJ1-1
v_call: TRBV6-6
d_call: -
cdr3_aa: ASVSAGEAF

j_call: TRBJ2-3
v_call: TRBV29-1
d_call: -
cdr3_aa: SVEDGSLSDTQY

j_call: TRBJ2-5
v_call: TRBV11-2
d_call: -
cdr3_aa: ASSLARGTPRGETQY

j_call: TRBJ1-2
v_call: TRBV6-5
d_call: TRBD1
cdr3_aa: ASSYTFRDRGSGYT

j_call: TRBJ2-7
v_call: TRBV4-3
d_call: -
cdr3_aa: ASSQGLPYEQY

j_call: TRBJ2-3
v_call: TRBV18
d_call: -
cdr3_aa: ASSPGLTTDTQY

j_call: TRBJ1-5
v_call: TRBV6-1
d_call: -
cdr3_aa: ASSEDPTLNQPQH

j_call: TRBJ2-1
v_call: TRBV7-2
d_call: -
cdr3_aa: ASSSSSSGVPRSYNEQF

j_call: TRBJ2-3
v_call: TRBV19
d_call: TRBD2
cdr3_aa: ASSHRLAGYTDTQY

j_call: TRBJ1-6
v_call: TRBV5-4
d_call: TRBD1
cdr3_aa: ASSLGGQQGAQSPLH

j_call: TRBJ1-2
v_call: TRBV5-3
d_call: -
cdr3_aa: ARKSACPWQTGLYT

j_call: TRBJ2-1
v_call: TRBV28
d_call: -
cdr3_aa: ASSLPHPQQGASNEQF

j_call: TRBJ1-1
v_call: TRBV20-1
d_call: -
cdr3_aa: SASQNTEAF

j_call: TRBJ1-2
v_call: TRBV19
d_call: -
cdr3_aa: ASSIVREGGYT

j_call: TRBJ1-5
v_call: TRBV4-2
d_call: TRBD1
cdr3_aa: ASSQRYGQEKQPQH

j_call: TRBJ2-3
v_call: TRBV13
d_call: -
cdr3_aa: ASSPPGTDTQY

j_call: TRBJ1-3
v_call: TRBV4-3
d_call: -
cdr3_aa: ASSQDPRYGNTIY

j_call: TRBJ1-1
v_call: TRBV6-5
d_call: -
cdr3_aa: ASSYRTENTEAF

j_call: TRBJ1-1
v_call: TRBV6-5
d_call: -
cdr3_aa: ASSYPTYSGEAF

j_call: TRBJ1-2
v_call: TRBV6-5
d_call: TRBD1
cdr3_aa: ASRGLGQVIHGYT

j_call: TRBJ2-5
v_call: TRBV3-1/TRBV3-2
d_call: TRBD2
cdr3_aa: ASSPGTSGGALETQY

j_call: TRBJ1-4
v_call: TRBV9
d_call: -
cdr3_aa: ASSASPRGTNEKLF

j_call: TRBJ2-3
v_call: TRBV7-9
d_call: -
cdr3_aa: ASSLWATSTDTQY

j_call: TRBJ1-4
v_call: TRBV10-3
d_call: -
cdr3_aa: AISKQTRDNEKLF

j_call: TRBJ2-1
v_call: TRBV5-1
d_call: -
cdr3_aa: ASSLEGGSYNEQF

j_call: TRBJ1-1
v_call: TRBV7-9
d_call: -
cdr3_aa: ASSLAGGEEAF

j_call: TRBJ2-1
v_call: TRBV12-3/TRBV12-4
d_call: TRBD1
cdr3_aa: ASSPSGTEGL